The sequence of this TCR beta chain was determined in a study of cytomegalovirus exposure and HLA in healthy donors. Primers for the PCR totalled 60 Vbeta and 13 Jbeta. Sequenced by immunoSEQ multiplex PCR; TCRdb stores in-frame clones only, minus some. The table lists about 110,000 clones, roughly 82% of them singletons, with 2% to 3% in the top ten. Material: PBMCs. The receptor's source is a young man in good health and CMV-seropositive.

CDR3 region: CASSEGQAGNTIYF. CDR3 in DNA: TGTGCCAGCTCTGAGGGCCAGGCTGGAAACACCATATATTTT. J is TRBJ1-3 and V is TRBV7-9, with D unclear. Trimming cost V 8 bases and J 2 bases, with 13 bases left between them. The germline gives CDR1 SEHNR, CDR2 FQNEAQ (reference sequence). The CDR3 extends over 14 amino acids.